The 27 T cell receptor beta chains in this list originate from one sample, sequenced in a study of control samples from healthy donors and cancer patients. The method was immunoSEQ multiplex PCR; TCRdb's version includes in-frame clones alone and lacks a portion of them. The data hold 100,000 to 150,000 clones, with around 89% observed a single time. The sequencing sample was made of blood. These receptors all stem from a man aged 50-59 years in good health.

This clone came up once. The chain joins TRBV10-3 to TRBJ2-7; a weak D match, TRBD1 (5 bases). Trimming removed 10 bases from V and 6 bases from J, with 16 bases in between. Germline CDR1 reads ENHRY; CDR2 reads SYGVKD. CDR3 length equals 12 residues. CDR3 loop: CASRRDPGEQYF. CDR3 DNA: TGTGCCAGCCGCAGGGATCCGGGCGAGCAGTACTTC.

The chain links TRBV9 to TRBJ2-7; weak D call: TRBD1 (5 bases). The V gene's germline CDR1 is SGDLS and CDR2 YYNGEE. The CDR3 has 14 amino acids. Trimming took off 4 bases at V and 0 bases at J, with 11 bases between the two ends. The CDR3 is CASSTRTNSYEQYF. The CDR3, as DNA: TGTGCCAGCAGCACCCGGACAAACTCCTACGAGCAGTACTTC.

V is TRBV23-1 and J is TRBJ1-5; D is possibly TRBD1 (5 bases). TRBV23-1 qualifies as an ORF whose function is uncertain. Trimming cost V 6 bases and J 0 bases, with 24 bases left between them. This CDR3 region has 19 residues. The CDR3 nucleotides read TGCGCCAGCAGCCTCCCCTATTGTTTGGACAAATTTAGCAATCAGCCCCAGCATTTT. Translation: CASSLPYCLDKFSNQPQHF.

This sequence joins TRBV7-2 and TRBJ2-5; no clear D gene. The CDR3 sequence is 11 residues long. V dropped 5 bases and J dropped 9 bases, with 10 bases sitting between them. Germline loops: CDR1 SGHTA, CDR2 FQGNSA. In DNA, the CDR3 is TGTGCCAGCAGCCGAACTGGGGCCCAGTACTTC. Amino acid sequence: CASSRTGAQYF.

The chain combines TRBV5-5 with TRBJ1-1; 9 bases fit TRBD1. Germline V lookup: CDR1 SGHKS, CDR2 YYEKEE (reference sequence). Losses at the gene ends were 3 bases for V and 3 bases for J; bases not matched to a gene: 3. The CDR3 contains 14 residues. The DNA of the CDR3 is TGTGCCAGCAGCTCGACAGGGGGGTACACTGAAGCTTTCTTT. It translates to CASSSTGGYTEAFF.

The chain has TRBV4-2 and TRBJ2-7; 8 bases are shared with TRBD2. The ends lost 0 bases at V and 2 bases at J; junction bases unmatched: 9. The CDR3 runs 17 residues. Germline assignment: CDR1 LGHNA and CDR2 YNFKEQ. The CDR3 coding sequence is TGTGCCAGCAGCCAAGATTGGGGCGGGGGGCAGACCTACGAGCAGTACTTC. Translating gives CASSQDWGGGQTYEQYF.

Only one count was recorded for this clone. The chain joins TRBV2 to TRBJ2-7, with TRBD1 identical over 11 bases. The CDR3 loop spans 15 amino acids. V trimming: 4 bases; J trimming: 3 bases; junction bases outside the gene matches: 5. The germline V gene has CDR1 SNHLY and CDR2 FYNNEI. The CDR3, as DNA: TGTGCCAGCAGTGCCCGGGACAGGGGGGACTACGAGCAGTACTTC. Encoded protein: CASSARDRGDYEQYF.

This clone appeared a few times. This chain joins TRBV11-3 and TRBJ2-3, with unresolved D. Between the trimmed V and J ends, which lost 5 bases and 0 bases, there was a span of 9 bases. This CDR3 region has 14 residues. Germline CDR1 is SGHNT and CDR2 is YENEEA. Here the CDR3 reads CASSPTRSTDTQYF. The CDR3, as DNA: TGTGCCAGCAGCCCGACACGTAGCACAGATACGCAGTATTTT.

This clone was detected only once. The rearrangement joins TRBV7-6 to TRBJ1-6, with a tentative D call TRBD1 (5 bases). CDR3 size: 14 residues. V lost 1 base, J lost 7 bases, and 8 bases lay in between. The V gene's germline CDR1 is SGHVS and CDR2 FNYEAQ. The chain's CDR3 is CASSLGGPNSPLHF. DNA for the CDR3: TGTGCCAGCAGCTTAGGGGGCCCCAATTCACCCCTCCACTTT.

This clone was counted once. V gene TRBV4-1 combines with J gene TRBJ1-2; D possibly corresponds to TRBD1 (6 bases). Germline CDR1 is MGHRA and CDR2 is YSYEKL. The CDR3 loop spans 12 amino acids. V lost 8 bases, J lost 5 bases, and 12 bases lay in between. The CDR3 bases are TGCGCCAGCGGGAAGGGGGGTTATGGCTACACCTTC. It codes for CASGKGGYGYTF.

In DNA form, the CDR3 reads TGCGCCAGCAGCTACCGACCGACAGGGGGTTCCTACAATGAGCAGTTCTTC. It translates to CASSYRPTGGSYNEQFF. This chain connects TRBV5-1 to TRBJ2-1; TRBD1 matches 9 bases. Trimming at V came to 3 bases and at J to 1 base, leaving 8 bases not matched to a gene. Germline loops: CDR1 SGHRS, CDR2 YFSETQ. The CDR3 is made up of 17 amino acids.

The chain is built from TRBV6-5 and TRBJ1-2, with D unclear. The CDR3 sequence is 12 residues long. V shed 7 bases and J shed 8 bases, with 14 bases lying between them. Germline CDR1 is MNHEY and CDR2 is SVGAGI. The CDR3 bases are TGTGCCAGCAAGGAGGGTTCCGGCGGCTACACCTTC. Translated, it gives CASKEGSGGYTF.

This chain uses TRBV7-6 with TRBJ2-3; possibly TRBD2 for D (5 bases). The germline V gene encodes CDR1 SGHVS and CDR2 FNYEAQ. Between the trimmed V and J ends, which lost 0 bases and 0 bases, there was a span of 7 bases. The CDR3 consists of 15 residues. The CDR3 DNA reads TGTGCCAGCAGCTTAGCGGGAGCTAGCACAGATACGCAGTATTTT. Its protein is CASSLAGASTDTQYF.

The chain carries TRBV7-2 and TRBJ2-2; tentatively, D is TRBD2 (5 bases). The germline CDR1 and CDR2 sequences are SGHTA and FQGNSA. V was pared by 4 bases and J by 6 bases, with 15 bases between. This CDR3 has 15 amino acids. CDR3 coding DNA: TGTGCCAGCAGCTCCTTAGAGGGTGTGGCCGGGGAGCTGTTTTTT. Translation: CASSSLEGVAGELFF.

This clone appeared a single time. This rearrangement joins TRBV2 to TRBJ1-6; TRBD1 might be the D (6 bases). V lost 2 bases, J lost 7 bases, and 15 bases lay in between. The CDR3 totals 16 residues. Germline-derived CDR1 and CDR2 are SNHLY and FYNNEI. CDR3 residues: CASSEFGRGGNSPLHF. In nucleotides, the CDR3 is TGTGCCAGCAGTGAATTCGGCAGGGGAGGAAATTCACCCCTCCACTTT.

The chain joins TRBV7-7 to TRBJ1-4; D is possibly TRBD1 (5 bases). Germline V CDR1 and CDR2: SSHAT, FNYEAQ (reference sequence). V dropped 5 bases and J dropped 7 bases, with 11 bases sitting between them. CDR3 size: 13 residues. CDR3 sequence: CASSQGLGEKLFF. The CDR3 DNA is TGTGCCAGCAGCCAGGGATTAGGTGAAAAACTGTTTTTT.

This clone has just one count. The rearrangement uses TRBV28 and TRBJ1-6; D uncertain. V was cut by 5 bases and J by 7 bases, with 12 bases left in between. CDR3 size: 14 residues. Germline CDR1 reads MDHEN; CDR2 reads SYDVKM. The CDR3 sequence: CASSKENLNSPLHF. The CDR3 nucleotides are TGTGCCAGCAGTAAGGAGAATTTGAATTCACCCCTCCACTTT.

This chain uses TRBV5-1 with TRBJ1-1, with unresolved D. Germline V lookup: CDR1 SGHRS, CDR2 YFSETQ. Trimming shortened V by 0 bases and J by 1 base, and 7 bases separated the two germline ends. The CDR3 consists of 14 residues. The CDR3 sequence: CASSLDRQNTEAFF. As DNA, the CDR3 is TGCGCCAGCAGCTTGGACAGACAGAACACTGAAGCTTTCTTT. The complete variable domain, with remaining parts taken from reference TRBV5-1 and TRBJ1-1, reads KAGVTQTPRYLIKTRGQQVTLSCSPISGHRSVSWYQQTPGQGLQFLFEYFSETQRNKGNFPGRFSGRQFSNSRSEMNVSTLELGDSALYLCASSLDRQNTEAFFGQGTRLTVV.

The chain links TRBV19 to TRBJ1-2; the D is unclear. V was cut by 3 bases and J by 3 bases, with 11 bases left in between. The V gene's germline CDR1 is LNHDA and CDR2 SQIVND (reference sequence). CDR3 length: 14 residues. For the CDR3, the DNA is TGTGCCAGTAGTATTGCAGGACTCCACTATGGCTACACCTTC. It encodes CASSIAGLHYGYTF.

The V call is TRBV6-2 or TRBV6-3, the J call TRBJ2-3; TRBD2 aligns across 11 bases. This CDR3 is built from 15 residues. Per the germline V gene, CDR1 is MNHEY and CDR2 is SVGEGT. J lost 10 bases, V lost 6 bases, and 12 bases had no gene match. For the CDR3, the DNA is TGTGCCAGCAGCCCCGGGGTAGCGGGGGGGCCGGCGCAGTATTTT. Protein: CASSPGVAGGPAQYF.

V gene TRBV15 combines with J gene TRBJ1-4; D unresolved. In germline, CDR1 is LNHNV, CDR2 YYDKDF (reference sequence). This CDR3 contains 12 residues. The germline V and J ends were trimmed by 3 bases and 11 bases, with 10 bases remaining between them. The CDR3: CATSSFKEKLFF. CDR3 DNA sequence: TGTGCCACCAGCAGCTTCAAGGAGAAACTGTTTTTT.

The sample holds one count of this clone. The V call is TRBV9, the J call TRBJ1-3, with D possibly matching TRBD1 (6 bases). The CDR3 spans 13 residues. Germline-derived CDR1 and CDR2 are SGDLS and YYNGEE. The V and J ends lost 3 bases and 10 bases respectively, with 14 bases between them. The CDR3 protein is CASSAPPGATIYF. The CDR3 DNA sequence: TGTGCCAGCAGCGCACCCCCAGGGGCGACCATATATTTT.

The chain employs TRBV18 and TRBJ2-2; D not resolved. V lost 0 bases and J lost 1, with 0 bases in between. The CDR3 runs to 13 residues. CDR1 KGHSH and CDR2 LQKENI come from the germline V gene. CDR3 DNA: TGTGCCAGCTCACCACCGAACACCGGGGAGCTGTTTTTT. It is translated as CASSPPNTGELFF. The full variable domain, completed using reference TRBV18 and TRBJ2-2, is NAGVMQNPRHLVRRRGQEARLRCSPMKGHSHVYWYRQLPEEGLKFMVYLQKENIIDESGMPKERFSAEFPKEGPSILRIQQVVRGDSAAYFCASSPPNTGELFFGEGSRLTVL.

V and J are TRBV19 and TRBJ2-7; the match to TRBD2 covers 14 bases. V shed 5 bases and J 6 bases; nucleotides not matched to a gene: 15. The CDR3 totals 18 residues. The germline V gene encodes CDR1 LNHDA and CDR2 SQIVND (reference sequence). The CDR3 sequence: CASSAQRTSGGSSSEQYF. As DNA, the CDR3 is TGTGCCAGTAGTGCCCAGCGGACTAGCGGGGGGTCTTCATCCGAGCAGTACTTC.

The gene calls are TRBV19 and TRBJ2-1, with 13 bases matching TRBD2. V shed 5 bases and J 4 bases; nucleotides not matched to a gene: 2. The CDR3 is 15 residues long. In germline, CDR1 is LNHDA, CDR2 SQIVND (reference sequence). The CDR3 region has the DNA TGTGCCAGTAGTTTACTAGCGGGGGGGTACAATGAGCAGTTCTTC. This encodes CASSLLAGGYNEQFF. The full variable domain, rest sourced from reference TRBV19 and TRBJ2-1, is DGGITQSPKYLFRKEGQNVTLSCEQNLNHDAMYWYRQDPGQGLRLIYYSQIVNDFQKGDIAEGYSVSREKKESFPLTVTSAQKNPTAFYLCASSLLAGGYNEQFFGPGTRLTVL.

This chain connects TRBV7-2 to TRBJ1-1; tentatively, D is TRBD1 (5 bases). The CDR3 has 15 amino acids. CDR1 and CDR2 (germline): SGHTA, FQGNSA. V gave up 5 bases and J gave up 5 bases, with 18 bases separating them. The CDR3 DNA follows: TGTGCCAGCAGCCCCTACTGGGGGGTGGGGACTGAAGCTTTCTTT. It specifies CASSPYWGVGTEAFF.

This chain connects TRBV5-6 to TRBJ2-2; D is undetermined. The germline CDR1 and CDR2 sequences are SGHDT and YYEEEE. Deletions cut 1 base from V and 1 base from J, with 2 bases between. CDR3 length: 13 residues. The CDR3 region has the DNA TGTGCCAGCAGCTTGCGGAACACCGGGGAGCTGTTTTTT. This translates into CASSLRNTGELFF.